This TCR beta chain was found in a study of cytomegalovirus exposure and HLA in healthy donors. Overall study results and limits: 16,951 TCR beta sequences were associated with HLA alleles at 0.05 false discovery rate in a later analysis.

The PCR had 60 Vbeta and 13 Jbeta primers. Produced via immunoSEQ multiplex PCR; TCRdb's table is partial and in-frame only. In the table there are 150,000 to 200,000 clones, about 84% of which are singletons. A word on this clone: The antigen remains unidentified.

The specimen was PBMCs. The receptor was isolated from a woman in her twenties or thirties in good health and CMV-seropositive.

CDR3 nucleotides: TGTGCCAGCAGATTCGGGACTGAAGCTTTCTTT. Protein: CASRFGTEAFF. The V call is TRBV6-6, the J call TRBJ1-1; D is unresolved. The CDR3 spans 11 residues. CDR1 MNHNY and CDR2 SVGAGI come from the germline V gene (reference sequence). Trimming removed 6 bases from V and 5 bases from J, with 7 bases in between.